Following are 5 T cell receptor beta chains from one sample sequenced in a study of OX40 agonist ivuxolimab in advanced cancers. Library preparation was by the immunoSEQ multiplex PCR assay. Entries here come from immuneACCESS through TCRdb and include only in-frame sequences with V and J called. Some clones fail to appear in such tables; in the studies checked, an unresolved V gene covers under half of the shortfall, and the cause of the remainder is unknown. Across this sample there are around 37,000 clones, with nearly 85% seen only once. The top ten clones comprise approximately 22% of the sample. Material: CD4+ or CD8+ T cells sorted from blood, obtained in a trial of the OX40 agonist ivuxolimab. Every receptor here comes from an adult with an advanced solid tumor such as melanoma, head and neck, liver or kidney cancer.

The chain couples TRBV18 to TRBJ2-1, with D hard to call. V gave up 4 bases and J gave up 0 bases, with 7 bases separating them. CDR3 length: 14 residues. Germline V gene data show CDR1 as KGHSH and CDR2 as LQKENI. DNA for the CDR3: TGTGCCAGCTCACAGGCTTTCTCCTACAATGAGCAGTTCTTC. Residues: CASSQAFSYNEQFF.

The rearrangement uses TRBV5-8 and TRBJ2-7, with D perhaps matching TRBD1 (5 bases). The CDR3 loop spans 14 amino acids. V dropped 4 bases and J dropped 2 bases, with 13 bases sitting between them. Per the germline V gene, CDR1 is SGHTS and CDR2 is YDEGEE. The CDR3 sequence is CASSPTDLTYEQYF. The CDR3 DNA is TGTGCCAGCAGCCCGACAGACCTTACCTACGAGCAGTACTTC.

The chain is built from TRBV9 and TRBJ2-7, with a tentative D call TRBD1 (6 bases). V dropped 0 bases and J dropped 2 bases, with 12 bases sitting between them. The germline V gene encodes CDR1 SGDLS and CDR2 YYNGEE. CDR3 length: 15 residues. The CDR3 spells CASSVATGLAYEQYF. CDR3 coding DNA: TGTGCCAGCAGCGTAGCTACAGGGCTCGCCTACGAGCAGTACTTC.

The chain links TRBV5-1 to TRBJ1-2, with D maybe TRBD1 (6 bases). This CDR3 contains 15 residues. The germline V gene has CDR1 SGHRS and CDR2 YFSETQ. V lost 3 bases to trimming and J lost 2 bases, with 14 bases between them. The CDR3 DNA sequence: TGCGCCAGCAGCTCGGGGGCAGGGGTGAACTATGGCTACACCTTC. As protein: CASSSGAGVNYGYTF. Combining the CDR3 with reference TRBV5-1 and TRBJ1-2 gives the whole variable domain KAGVTQTPRYLIKTRGQQVTLSCSPISGHRSVSWYQQTPGQGLQFLFEYFSETQRNKGNFPGRFSGRQFSNSRSEMNVSTLELGDSALYLCASSSGAGVNYGYTFGSGTRLTVV.

This sequence joins TRBV7-2 and TRBJ2-5; the match to TRBD1 covers 7 bases. The CDR3 has 15 residues. The V and J ends lost 5 bases and 4 bases, in that order; junction bases with no gene match: 10. The germline CDR1 and CDR2 sequences are SGHTA and FQGNSA. CDR3 DNA sequence: TGTGCCAGCAGCCTATTAAACACAGGGGTAGAGACCCAGTACTTC. Protein: CASSLLNTGVETQYF. The full variable domain, completed using reference TRBV7-2 and TRBJ2-5, is GAGVSQSPSNKVTEKGKDVELRCDPISGHTALYWYRQSLGQGLEFLIYFQGNSAPDKSGLPSDRFSAERTGGSVSTLTIQRTQQEDSAVYLCASSLLNTGVETQYFGPGTRLLVL.